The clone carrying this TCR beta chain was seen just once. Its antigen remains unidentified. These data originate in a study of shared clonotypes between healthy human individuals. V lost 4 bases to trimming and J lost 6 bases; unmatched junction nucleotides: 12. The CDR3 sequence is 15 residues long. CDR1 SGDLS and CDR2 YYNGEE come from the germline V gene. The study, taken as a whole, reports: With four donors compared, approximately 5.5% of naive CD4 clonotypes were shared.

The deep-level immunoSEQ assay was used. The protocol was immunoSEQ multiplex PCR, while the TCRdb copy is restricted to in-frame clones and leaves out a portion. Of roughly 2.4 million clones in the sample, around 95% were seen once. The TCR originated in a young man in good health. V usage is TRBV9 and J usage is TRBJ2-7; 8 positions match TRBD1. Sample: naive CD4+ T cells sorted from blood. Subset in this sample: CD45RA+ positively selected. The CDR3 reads CASSPSPDRVSEQYF. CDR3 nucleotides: TGTGCCAGCAGCCCTTCTCCGGACAGGGTAAGCGAGCAGTACTTC.